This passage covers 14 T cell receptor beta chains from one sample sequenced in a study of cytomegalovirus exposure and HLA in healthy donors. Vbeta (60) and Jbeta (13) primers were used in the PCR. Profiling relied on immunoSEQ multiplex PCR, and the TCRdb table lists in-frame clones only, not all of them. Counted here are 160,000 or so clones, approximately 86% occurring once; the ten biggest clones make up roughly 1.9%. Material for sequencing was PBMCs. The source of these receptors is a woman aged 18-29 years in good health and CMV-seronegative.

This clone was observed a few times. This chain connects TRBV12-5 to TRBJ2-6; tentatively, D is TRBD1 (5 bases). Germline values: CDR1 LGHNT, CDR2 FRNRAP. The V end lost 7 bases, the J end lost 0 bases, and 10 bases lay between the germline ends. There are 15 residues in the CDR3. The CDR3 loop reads CASVQQASGANVLTF. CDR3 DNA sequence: TGTGCTAGTGTCCAACAGGCCTCTGGGGCCAACGTCCTGACTTTC.

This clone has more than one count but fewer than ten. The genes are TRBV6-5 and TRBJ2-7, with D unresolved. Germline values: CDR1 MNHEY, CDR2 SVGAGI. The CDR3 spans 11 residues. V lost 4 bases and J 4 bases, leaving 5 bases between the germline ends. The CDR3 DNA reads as TGTGCCAGCAGTTCCCCATACGAGCAGTACTTC. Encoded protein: CASSSPYEQYF.

The CDR3 here is CASSSGGDRATDTQYF. CDR3 bases: TGTGCCAGCAGCTCCGGAGGGGACAGGGCCACAGATACGCAGTATTTT. The chain uses TRBV7-9 and TRBJ2-3; 9 nucleotides align to TRBD1. Trimming cost V 4 bases and J 2 bases; bases outside gene matches: 7. CDR1 SEHNR and CDR2 FQNEAQ come from the germline V gene (reference sequence). The CDR3 covers 16 residues.

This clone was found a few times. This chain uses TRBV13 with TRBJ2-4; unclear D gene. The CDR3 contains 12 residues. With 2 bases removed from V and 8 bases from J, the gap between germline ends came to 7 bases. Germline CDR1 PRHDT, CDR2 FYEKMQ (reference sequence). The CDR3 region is CASSLLRDIQYF. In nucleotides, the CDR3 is TGTGCCAGCAGCTTATTGAGAGACATTCAGTACTTC.

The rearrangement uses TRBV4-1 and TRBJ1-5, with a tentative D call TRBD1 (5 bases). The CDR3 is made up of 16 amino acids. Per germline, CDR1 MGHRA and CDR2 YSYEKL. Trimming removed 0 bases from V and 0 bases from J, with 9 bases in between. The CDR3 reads CASSQEGGASNQPQHF. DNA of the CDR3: TGCGCCAGCAGCCAAGAGGGAGGGGCTAGCAATCAGCCCCAGCATTTT.

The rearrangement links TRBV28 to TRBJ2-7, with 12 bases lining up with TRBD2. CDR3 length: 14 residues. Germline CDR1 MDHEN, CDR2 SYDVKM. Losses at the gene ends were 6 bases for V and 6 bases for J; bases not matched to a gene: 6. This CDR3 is CASRTGTSGREQYF. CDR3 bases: TGTGCCAGCAGGACCGGGACTAGCGGGCGCGAGCAGTACTTC.

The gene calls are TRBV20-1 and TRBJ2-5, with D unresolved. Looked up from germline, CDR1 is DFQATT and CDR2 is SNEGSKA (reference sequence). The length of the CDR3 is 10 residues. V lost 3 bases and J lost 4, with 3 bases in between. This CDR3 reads CSASLETQYF. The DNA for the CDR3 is TGCAGTGCTAGTCTAGAGACCCAGTACTTC.

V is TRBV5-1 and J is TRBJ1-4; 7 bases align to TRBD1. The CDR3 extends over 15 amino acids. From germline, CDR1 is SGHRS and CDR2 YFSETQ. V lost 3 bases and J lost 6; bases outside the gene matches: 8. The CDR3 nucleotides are TGCGCCAGCAGCTCCCAGGGGGGATCGGATGAAAAACTGTTTTTT. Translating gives CASSSQGGSDEKLFF.

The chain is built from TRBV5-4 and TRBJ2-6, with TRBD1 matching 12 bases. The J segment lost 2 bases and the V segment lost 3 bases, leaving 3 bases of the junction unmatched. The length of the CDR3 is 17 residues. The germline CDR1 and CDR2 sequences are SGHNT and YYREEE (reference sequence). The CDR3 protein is CASSWGQGATGANVLTF. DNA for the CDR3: TGTGCCAGCAGCTGGGGACAGGGGGCGACTGGGGCCAACGTCCTGACTTTC.

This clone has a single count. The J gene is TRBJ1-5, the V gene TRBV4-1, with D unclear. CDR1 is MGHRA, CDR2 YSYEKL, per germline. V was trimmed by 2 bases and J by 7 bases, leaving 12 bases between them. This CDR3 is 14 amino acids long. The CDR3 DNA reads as TGCGCCAGCAGCCAACCTCTTTCGGGGCAGCCCCAGCATTTT. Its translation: CASSQPLSGQPQHF.

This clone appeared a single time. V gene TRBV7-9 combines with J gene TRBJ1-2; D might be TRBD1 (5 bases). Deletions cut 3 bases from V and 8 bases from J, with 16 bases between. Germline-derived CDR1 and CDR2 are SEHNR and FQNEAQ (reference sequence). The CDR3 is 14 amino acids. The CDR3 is CASSFGGVEKGYTF. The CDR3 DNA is TGTGCCAGCAGCTTCGGGGGGGTGGAGAAAGGCTACACCTTC.

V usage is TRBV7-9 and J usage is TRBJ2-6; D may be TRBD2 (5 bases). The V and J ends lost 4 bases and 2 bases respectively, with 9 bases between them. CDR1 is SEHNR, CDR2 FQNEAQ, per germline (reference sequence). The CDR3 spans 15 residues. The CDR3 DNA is TGTGCCAGCAGCTCCCAGAGGGCTGGGGCCAACGTCCTGACTTTC. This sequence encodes CASSSQRAGANVLTF.

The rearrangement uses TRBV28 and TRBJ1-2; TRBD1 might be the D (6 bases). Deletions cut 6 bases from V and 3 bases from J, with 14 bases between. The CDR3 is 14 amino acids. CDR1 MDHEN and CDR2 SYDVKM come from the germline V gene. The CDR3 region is CASRLGTLDYGYTF. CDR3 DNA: TGTGCCAGCAGATTAGGGACACTGGACTATGGCTACACCTTC.

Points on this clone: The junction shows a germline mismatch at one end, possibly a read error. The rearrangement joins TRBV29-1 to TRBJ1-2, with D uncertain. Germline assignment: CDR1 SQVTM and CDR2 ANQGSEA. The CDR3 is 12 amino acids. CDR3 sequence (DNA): TGCAGCGTTGAAGATCGGGGTGGTGGCTACCCCTTC. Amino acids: CSVEDRGGGYPF.